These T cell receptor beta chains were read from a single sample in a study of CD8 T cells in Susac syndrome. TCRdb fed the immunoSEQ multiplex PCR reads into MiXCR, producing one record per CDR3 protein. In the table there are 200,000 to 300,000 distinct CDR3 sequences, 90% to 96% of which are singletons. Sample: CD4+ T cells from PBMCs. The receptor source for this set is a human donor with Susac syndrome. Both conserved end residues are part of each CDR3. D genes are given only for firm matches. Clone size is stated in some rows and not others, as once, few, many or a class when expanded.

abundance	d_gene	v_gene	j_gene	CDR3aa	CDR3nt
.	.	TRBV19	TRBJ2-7	CASSIVSGAGEQYF	TGTGCCAGTAGTATAGTGTCGGGGGCAGGCGAGCAGTACTTC
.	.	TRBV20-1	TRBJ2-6	CSALGSGANVLTF	TGCAGTGCCCTGGGGTCGGGGGCCAACGTCCTGACTTTC
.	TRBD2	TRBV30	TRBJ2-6	CAWSSGGSGANVLTF	TGTGCCTGGAGTTCGGGGGGTAGTGGGGCCAACGTCCTGACTTTC
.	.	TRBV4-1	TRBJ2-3	CASSQVGSRTDTQYF	TGCGCCAGCAGCCAAGTAGGATCCCGCACAGATACGCAGTATTTT
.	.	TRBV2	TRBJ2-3	CASSQTYTDTQYF	TGTGCCAGCAGTCAAACCTACACAGATACGCAGTATTTT
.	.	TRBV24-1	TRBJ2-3	CATEVQDTQYF	TGTGCCACCGAGGTGCAGGATACGCAGTATTTT
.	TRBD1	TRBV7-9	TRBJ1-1	CASSLGRQGPEAFF	TGTGCCAGCAGCTTAGGGCGACAGGGGCCTGAAGCTTTCTTT
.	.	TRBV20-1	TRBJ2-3	CSAPAQSADTQYF	TGCAGTGCCCCAGCTCAAAGCGCAGATACGCAGTATTTT
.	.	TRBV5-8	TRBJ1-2	CASTAQTVRGYTF	TGTGCCAGCACCGCACAGACCGTGCGAGGCTACACCTTC
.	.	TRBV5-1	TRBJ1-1	CASSLQVVNTEAFF	TGCGCCAGCAGCTTGCAGGTGGTGAACACTGAAGCTTTCTTT
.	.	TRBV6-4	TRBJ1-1	CASSVYGGAEAFF	TGTGCCAGCAGTGTATACGGGGGGGCTGAAGCTTTCTTT
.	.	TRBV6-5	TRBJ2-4	CASSYSPSRNIQYF	TGTGCCAGCAGTTACTCCCCCTCTAGGAACATTCAGTACTTC
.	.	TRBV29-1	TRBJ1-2	CSVVVVNHGYTF	TGCAGCGTTGTTGTCGTGAACCATGGCTACACCTTC
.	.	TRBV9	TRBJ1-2	CASGGVTEENYGYTF	TGTGCCAGCGGGGGGGTCACTGAGGAGAACTATGGCTACACCTTC
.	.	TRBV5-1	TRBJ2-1	CASSSLASKSRGFSDEQFF	TGCGCCAGCAGCTCCCTCGCCTCAAAAAGCCGGGGGTTTAGCGATGAGCAGTTCTTC
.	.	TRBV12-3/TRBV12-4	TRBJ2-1	CASSYAHEQFF	TGTGCCAGCAGCTACGCCCATGAGCAGTTCTTC
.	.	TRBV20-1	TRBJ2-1	CSASGPNYNEQFF	TGCAGTGCCAGCGGACCGAACTACAATGAGCAGTTCTTC
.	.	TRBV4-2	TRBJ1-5	CASSHDGINQPQHF	TGTGCCAGCAGTCATGACGGTATCAATCAGCCCCAGCATTTT
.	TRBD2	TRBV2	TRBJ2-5	CASSGTSGRRQETQYF	TGTGCCAGCAGTGGGACTAGCGGGAGACGTCAAGAGACCCAGTACTTC
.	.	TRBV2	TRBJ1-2	CASSVQGPYGYTF	TGTGCCAGCAGTGTGCAGGGCCCCTACGGCTACACCTTC
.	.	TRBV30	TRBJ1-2	CAWSSGAGYTF	TGTGCCTGGAGTTCAGGGGCTGGCTACACCTTC
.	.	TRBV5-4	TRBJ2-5	CASSLTAARETQYF	TGTGCCAGCAGCTTGACGGCTGCTAGAGAGACCCAGTACTTC
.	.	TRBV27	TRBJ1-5	CASSLLGDGAQHF	TGTGCCAGCAGTTTACTAGGGGATGGTGCCCAGCATTTT
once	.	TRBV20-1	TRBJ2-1	CSASFAERGGEQFF	TGCAGTGCTAGCTTCGCGGAGAGGGGCGGTGAGCAGTTCTTC
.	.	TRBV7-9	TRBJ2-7	CASSFWLPEQYF	TGTGCCAGCAGCTTCTGGTTACCCGAGCAGTACTTC
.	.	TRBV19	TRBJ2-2	CASSIFAGKSRELFF	TGTGCCAGTAGTATTTTCGCTGGAAAGAGCCGGGAGCTGTTTTTT
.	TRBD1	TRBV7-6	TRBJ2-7	CASSWDRPSEQYF	TGTGCCAGCAGCTGGGACAGGCCCTCTGAGCAGTACTTC
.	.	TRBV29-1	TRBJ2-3	CSTSWEADTQYF	TGCAGCACATCCTGGGAGGCGGATACGCAGTATTTT
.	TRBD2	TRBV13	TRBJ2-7	CASSLFSGIAYEQYF	TGTGCCAGCAGCTTATTTAGCGGGATAGCCTACGAGCAGTACTTC
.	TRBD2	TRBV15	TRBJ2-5	CATSRDRGLRGVETQYF	TGTGCCACCAGCAGAGATCGGGGACTACGCGGCGTGGAGACCCAGTACTTC
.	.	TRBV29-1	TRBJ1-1	CSVVDQGGQAFF	TGCAGCGTTGTAGATCAGGGAGGACAAGCTTTCTTT
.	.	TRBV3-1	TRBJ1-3	CASSLRGSGNTIYF	TGTGCCAGCAGCCTTAGGGGGTCTGGAAACACCATATATTTT
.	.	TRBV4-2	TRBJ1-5	CASSQELRGQPQHF	TGTGCCAGCAGCCAAGAACTCAGGGGACAGCCCCAGCATTTT
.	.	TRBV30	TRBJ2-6	CARATGSSGANVLTF	TGTGCCCGGGCCACAGGGTCCTCTGGGGCCAACGTCCTGACTTTC
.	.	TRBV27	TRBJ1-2	CASTATNYGYTF	TGTGCCAGCACCGCGACTAACTATGGCTACACCTTC
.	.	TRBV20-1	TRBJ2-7	CSASRRGPPYEQYF	TGCAGTGCTAGTCGTAGGGGCCCACCCTACGAGCAGTACTTC
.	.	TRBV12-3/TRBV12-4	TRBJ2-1	CASSLSRGQTNEQFF	TGTGCCAGCAGTTTAAGCAGGGGCCAGACCAATGAGCAGTTCTTC
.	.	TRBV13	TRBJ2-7	CASSFLYSYEQYF	TGTGCCAGCAGCTTCCTGTATTCCTACGAGCAGTACTTC
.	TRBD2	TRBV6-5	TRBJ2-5	CASSYSWVAGVETQYF	TGTGCCAGCAGTTACTCCTGGGTAGCGGGAGTTGAGACCCAGTACTTC
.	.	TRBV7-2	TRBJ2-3	CASSFSGPTDTQYF	TGTGCCAGCAGCTTTAGCGGTCCCACAGATACGCAGTATTTT
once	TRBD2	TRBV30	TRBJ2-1	CAWSKTGGYFSEQFF	TGTGCCTGGAGTAAGACGGGAGGGTATTTTAGCGAGCAGTTCTTC
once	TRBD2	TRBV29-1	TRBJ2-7	CSAIAGTSAYEQYF	TGCAGCGCAATCGCCGGGACTAGCGCATACGAGCAGTACTTC
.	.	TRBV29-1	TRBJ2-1	CSVVPVSDEQFF	TGCAGCGTTGTACCCGTAAGCGATGAGCAGTTCTTC
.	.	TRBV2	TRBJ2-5	CASSWESQETQYF	TGTGCCAGCAGTTGGGAGAGCCAGGAGACCCAGTACTTC
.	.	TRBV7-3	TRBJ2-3	CASSTTRADTQYF	TGTGCCAGCAGCACTACTAGGGCTGATACGCAGTATTTT